The sequence of this T cell receptor (beta chain) was determined in a study of T-cell reconstitution after alpha-beta-depleted transplantation in children. Points from the study as a whole: The study reportedly traced alpha-beta T cells about two months after transplant to several hundred expanded graft clones.

V dropped 3 bases and J dropped 7 bases, with 16 bases sitting between them. The CDR3 has 14 residues. Germline V gene lookup returns CDR1 DFQATT and CDR2 SNEGSKA (reference sequence). Unique molecular identifiers were incorporated into the prepared TCRbeta library. Via MiXCR, TCRdb re-called the PCR reads, giving one row per CDR3 protein. The data contain 500,000 to 750,000 distinct CDR3 sequences, roughly a quarter of them singletons. To note about this clonotype: Antigen specificity is unknown.

The rearrangement joins TRBV20-1 to TRBJ2-4, with a possible D match to TRBD1 (5 bases). The sample was PBMCs, taken before TCRalphabeta/CD19-depleted stem cell transplant. This receptor was identified in a boy younger than two with Wiskott-Aldrich syndrome, due to receive a stem cell transplant. The CDR3 is CSASQTQGRNIQYF. The CDR3 region has the DNA TGCAGTGCTAGCCAAACCCAGGGTAGGAACATTCAGTACTTC.